What follows describes a single TCR beta chain. The sample belongs to a study of regulatory T cells in long-lasting Graves disease. As for the study in general: Persistent cases took antithyroid drugs over 5 years and stayed TSH receptor antibody positive.

Sequencing libraries for TCR beta were prepared with iRepertoire HTBI primers and Arm-PCR of CDR3 regions. In TCRdb, the multiplex PCR reads were re-called with MiXCR into one record per CDR3 protein. Among 420,000 or so distinct CDR3 sequences listed, 23% were seen once. Indicated time point: persistent/refractory GD, antithyroid drugs over 5 years with positive TRAb. PBMCs provided the RNA from which the TCR library was made. The sequencing here drew on peripheral blood mononuclear cells (PBMCs), taken when the disease was refractory, from a patient treated with antithyroid drugs. The sequence was collected from a female donor with Graves disease.

This chain's CDR3 is CASSEGVWGRETQYF. CDR3 DNA sequence: TGTGCCAGCAGTGAAGGGGTCTGGGGGCGAGAGACCCAGTACTTC. The chain combines TRBV25-1 with TRBJ2-5; maybe TRBD1 (6 bases). Germline V gene lookup returns CDR1 MGHDK and CDR2 SYGVNS. Deletions cut 2 bases from V and 4 bases from J, with 14 bases between. This CDR3 has 15 residues.